A single sample is the source of the 13 T cell receptor beta chains below, sequenced in a study of OX40 agonist ivuxolimab in advanced cancers. Sequencing was performed with immunoSEQ multiplex PCR; in TCRdb, only in-frame clones are kept and a portion is missing. The sample gives around 50,000 clones, less than 85% of which show up once; roughly 2% is in the top ten. This material consisted of CD4+ or CD8+ T cells sorted from blood, taken in a trial of the OX40 agonist ivuxolimab. The receptors shown here come from an adult with an advanced solid tumor such as melanoma, head and neck, liver or kidney cancer.

CDR3 region: CASSSAGIWETQYF. The CDR3 coding sequence is TGTGCCAGTAGTTCAGCCGGTATCTGGGAGACCCAGTACTTC. The chain recombines TRBV19 with TRBJ2-5; D call uncertain. The CDR3 covers 14 residues. Trimming left V 5 bases short and J 5 bases short, with 15 bases between. CDR1 is LNHDA, CDR2 SQIVND, per germline (reference sequence).

The rearrangement joins TRBV2 to TRBJ2-1; TRBD1 might be the D (6 bases). CDR1 and CDR2 (germline): SNHLY, FYNNEI. CDR3 size: 11 residues. Deletions cut 10 bases from V and 7 bases from J, with 11 bases between. The CDR3 spells CATQGWNEQFF. CDR3 nucleotides: TGTGCCACCCAGGGGTGGAATGAGCAGTTCTTC.

The chain has TRBV9 and TRBJ2-5; 7 bases fit TRBD2. Unmatched junction bases numbered 7, after V lost 1 base and J lost 7 bases. The CDR3 is 14 residues long. Germline lookup yields CDR1 SGDLS and CDR2 YYNGEE. Here the CDR3 DNA reads TGTGCCAGCAGCGTAAGGGGAGGGGAGGGGACCCAGTACTTC. Residues: CASSVRGGEGTQYF.

This clone was counted only a few times. The rearrangement uses TRBV5-1 and TRBJ1-4; 9 bases are shared with TRBD1. Germline loops: CDR1 SGHRS, CDR2 YFSETQ. The CDR3 is 14 residues long. With V trimmed by 4 bases and J by 8 bases, 6 bases remained unmatched. The chain's CDR3 is CASSLTGQGEKLFF. The CDR3 DNA follows: TGCGCCAGCAGCCTTACCGGACAGGGGGAAAAACTGTTTTTT. Using reference TRBV5-1 and TRBJ1-4 for the parts outside the CDR3, the full variable domain is KAGVTQTPRYLIKTRGQQVTLSCSPISGHRSVSWYQQTPGQGLQFLFEYFSETQRNKGNFPGRFSGRQFSNSRSEMNVSTLELGDSALYLCASSLTGQGEKLFFGSGTQLSVL.

The chain couples TRBV6-6 to TRBJ2-5; D is uncertain. The DNA end lines up better with TRBJ2-7; the J call may be wrong. CDR1 and CDR2 (germline): MNHNY, SVGAGI (reference sequence). This CDR3 is built from 11 residues. The CDR3 region is CASSQIYEQYF. The DNA of the CDR3 is TGTGCCAGCAGTCAGATCTACGAGCAGTACTTC.

This chain connects TRBV27 to TRBJ2-7, with 12 bases matching TRBD2. Germline-derived CDR1 and CDR2 are MNHEY and SMNVEV (reference sequence). The junction had 9 bases not matched to a gene; V was cut back by 0 bases and J by 12 bases. The CDR3 contains 15 residues. CDR3 DNA: TGTGCCAGCAGTTTATCCGGGACTAGCGGGTCCCCTAGGTACTTC. Translation gives CASSLSGTSGSPRYF.

J is TRBJ2-6 and V is TRBV7-3; D might be TRBD1 (5 bases). V was cut by 2 bases and J by 4 bases, with 18 bases left in between. The CDR3 loop spans 18 amino acids. Germline V gene sequence: CDR1 SGHTA, CDR2 FQGTGA. CDR3 coding DNA: TGTGCCAGCAGCTTAGCCCCCAGGGCGGTGGTGGGGGCCAACGTCCTGACTTTC. Translation gives CASSLAPRAVVGANVLTF. The entire variable domain, with the rest obtained from reference TRBV7-3 and TRBJ2-6, is as follows: GAGVSQTPSNKVTEKGKYVELRCDPISGHTALYWYRQSLGQGPEFLIYFQGTGAADDSGLPNDRFFAVRPEGSVSTLKIQRTERGDSAVYLCASSLAPRAVVGANVLTFGAGSRLTVL.

The rearrangement joins TRBV5-1 to TRBJ2-7; D possibly corresponds to TRBD2 (5 bases). CDR3 length: 14 amino acids. Per germline, CDR1 SGHRS and CDR2 YFSETQ. Trimming removed 2 bases at V and 0 bases at J, with 9 bases between. This CDR3 is CASSFRELSYEQYF. The CDR3 DNA reads as TGCGCCAGCAGCTTTAGGGAGCTCTCCTACGAGCAGTACTTC.

The V and J genes are TRBV11-2 and TRBJ2-5, with no clear D. The V end lost 8 bases, the J end lost 5 bases, and 9 bases lay between the germline ends. The length of the CDR3 is 11 residues. Germline V CDR1 and CDR2: SGHAT, FQNNGV. As DNA, the CDR3 is TGTGCCAGCGGCCTTGGTGAGACCCAGTACTTC. It yields the protein CASGLGETQYF.

This clone has just one count. The CDR3 nucleotides are TGTGCCTGGAGGGGACAGGGGATCGGGGAGCTGTTTTTT. This encodes CAWRGQGIGELFF. V usage is TRBV30 and J usage is TRBJ2-2, with 10 bases fitting TRBD1. CDR3 length equals 13 residues. V was pared by 3 bases and J by 7 bases, with 2 bases of the junction left unmatched. CDR1 and CDR2 from the germline V gene are GTSNPN and SVGIG (reference sequence). The variable domain in full, completed from reference TRBV30 and TRBJ2-2, reads SQTIHQWPATLVQPVGSPLSLECTVEGTSNPNLYWYRQAAGRGLQLLFYSVGIGQISSEVPQNLSASRPQDRQFILSSKKLLLSDSGFYLCAWRGQGIGELFFGEGSRLTVL.

The J gene is TRBJ1-2, the V gene TRBV7-2, with 9 bases fitting TRBD1. From germline, CDR1 is SGHTA and CDR2 FQGNSA. The CDR3 totals 13 residues. V lost 7 bases to trimming and J lost 8 bases; unmatched junction nucleotides: 8. This chain's CDR3 is CASTPDRGVGYTF. CDR3 bases: TGTGCCAGCACACCGGACAGGGGAGTCGGCTACACCTTC.

CDR3 DNA sequence: TGTGCCATCAGTGCGCCCGGGACAGGGAACACTGAAGCTTTCTTT. Residues: CAISAPGTGNTEAFF. The chain is built from TRBV10-3 and TRBJ1-1; 8 bases agree with TRBD1. The CDR3 is 15 amino acids. With 4 bases clipped from V and 1 base from J, the junction kept 5 bases outside the gene matches. The germline V gene has CDR1 ENHRY and CDR2 SYGVKD.

The rearrangement uses TRBV7-2 and TRBJ2-1, with D perhaps assigned TRBD1 or TRBD2 (6 bases each). This CDR3 has 13 amino acids. Per germline, CDR1 SGHTA and CDR2 FQGNSA. V lost 5 bases and J 9 bases, leaving 14 bases between the germline ends. The CDR3 protein is CASSPPRGPEQFF. In DNA form, the CDR3 reads TGTGCCAGCAGCCCCCCCCGGGGGCCTGAGCAGTTCTTC.